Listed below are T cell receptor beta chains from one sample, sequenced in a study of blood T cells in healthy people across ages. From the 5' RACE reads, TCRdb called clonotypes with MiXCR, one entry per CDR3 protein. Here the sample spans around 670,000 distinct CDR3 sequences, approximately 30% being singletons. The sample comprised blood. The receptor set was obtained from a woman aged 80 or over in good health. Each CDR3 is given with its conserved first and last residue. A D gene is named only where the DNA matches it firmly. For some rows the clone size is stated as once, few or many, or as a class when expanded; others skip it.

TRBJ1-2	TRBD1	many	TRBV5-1	CASSSRQGGYYGYTF	TGCGCCAGCAGCTCCCGACAGGGGGGATACTATGGCTACACCTTC
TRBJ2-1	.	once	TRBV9	CASSVGARGFSCNEQFF	TGTGCCAGCAGCGTAGGGGCAAGGGGGTTTTCCTGCAATGAGCAGTTCTTC
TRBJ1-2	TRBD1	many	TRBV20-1	CSYQTGGDYGYTF	TGCAGCTATCAGACAGGGGGCGACTATGGCTACACCTTC
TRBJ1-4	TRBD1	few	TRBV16	CASSQGWDSVEKLFF	TGTGCCAGCAGCCAAGGTTGGGACAGCGTTGAAAAACTGTTTTTT
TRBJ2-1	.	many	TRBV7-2	CASRFRSGPRAGEQFF	TGTGCCAGCAGATTCCGATCGGGGCCCAGAGCGGGTGAGCAGTTCTTC
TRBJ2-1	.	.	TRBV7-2	CASSYRTSSGRNEQFF	TGTGCCAGCAGCTACCGGACCTCCTCAGGGCGGAATGAGCAGTTCTTC
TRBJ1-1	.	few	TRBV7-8	CASSLARGQRNTEAFF	TGTGCCAGCAGCTTAGCGCGAGGACAGAGGAACACTGAAGCTTTCTTT
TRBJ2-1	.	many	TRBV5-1	CASSLAVQGSGNEQFF	TGCGCCAGCAGCTTGGCCGTACAGGGAAGTGGCAATGAGCAGTTCTTC
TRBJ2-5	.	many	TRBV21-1	CASSKGAQRETQYF	TGTGCCAGCAGCAAAGGGGCTCAGCGAGAGACCCAGTACTTC
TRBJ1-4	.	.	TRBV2	CASSVKGEKLFF	TGTGCCAGCAGTGTCAAGGGTGAAAAACTGTTTTTT
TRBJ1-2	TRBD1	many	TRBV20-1	CSAREGGGGQGPGYTF	TGCAGTGCTAGAGAGGGGGGCGGCGGACAGGGCCCAGGCTACACCTTC
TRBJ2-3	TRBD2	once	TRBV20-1	CSARDGGAGDTQYF	TGCAGTGCCAGAGACGGGGGGGCAGGAGATACGCAGTATTTT
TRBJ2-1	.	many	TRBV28	CASSDYSSYNEQFF	TGTGCCAGCAGCGACTACAGCTCCTACAATGAGCAGTTCTTC
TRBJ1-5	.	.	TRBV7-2	CASSLDRADQPQHF	TGTGCCAGCAGCTTAGACAGGGCAGATCAGCCCCAGCATTTT
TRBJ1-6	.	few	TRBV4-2	CASSQVTGPNSPLHF	TGTGCCAGCAGCCAAGTTACAGGCCCTAATTCACCCCTCCACTTT
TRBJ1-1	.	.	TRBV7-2	CASSGGQLTEAFF	TGTGCCAGCAGCGGGGGACAACTCACTGAAGCTTTCTTT
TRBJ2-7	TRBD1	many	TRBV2	CASRGTGGHEQYF	TGTGCCAGCAGAGGGACAGGGGGCCACGAGCAGTACTTC
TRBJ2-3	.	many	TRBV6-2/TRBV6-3	CASSYGTLGRTDTQYF	TGTGCCAGCAGTTATGGGACACTGGGGCGCACAGATACGCAGTATTTT
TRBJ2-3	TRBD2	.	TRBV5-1	CASSFTSGSTDTQYF	TGCGCCAGCAGCTTTACTAGCGGGAGCACAGATACGCAGTATTTT
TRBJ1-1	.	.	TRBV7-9	CASSFQTGTSTFF	TGTGCCAGCAGCTTTCAAACCGGGACGTCTACTTTCTTT